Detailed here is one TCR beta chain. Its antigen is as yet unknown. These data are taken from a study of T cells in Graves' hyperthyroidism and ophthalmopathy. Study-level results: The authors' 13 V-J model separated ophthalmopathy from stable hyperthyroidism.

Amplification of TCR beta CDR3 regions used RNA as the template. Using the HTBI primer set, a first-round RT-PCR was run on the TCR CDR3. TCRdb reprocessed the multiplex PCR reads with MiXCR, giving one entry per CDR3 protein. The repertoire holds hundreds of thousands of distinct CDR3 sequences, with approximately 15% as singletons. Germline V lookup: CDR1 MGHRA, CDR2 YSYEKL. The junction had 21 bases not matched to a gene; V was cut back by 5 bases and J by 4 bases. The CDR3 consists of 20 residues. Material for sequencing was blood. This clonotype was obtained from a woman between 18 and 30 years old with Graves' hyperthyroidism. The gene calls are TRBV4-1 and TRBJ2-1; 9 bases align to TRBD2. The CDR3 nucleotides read TGCGCCAGCAGCACTTCCCCATGGGGGCGGGGGGGAAGTTTATACAATGAGCAGTTCTTC. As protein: CASSTSPWGRGGSLYNEQFF.